These T cell receptor beta chains were read from a single sample in a study of cytomegalovirus exposure and HLA in healthy donors. Profiled with immunoSEQ multiplex PCR; TCRdb holds only in-frame clones, not every one. Of approximately 150,000 clones in the sample, roughly 70% were seen once. Sequencing input: PBMCs. The source of these receptors is a woman aged 18-29 years in good health and CMV-seropositive. Both conserved end residues are part of each CDR3. The D gene is left open where the match is weak. Not all rows give a size; the values are once, few, many and, for expanded clones, a class.

V gene	D gene	J gene	clone size	CDR3 DNA	CDR3 protein
TRBV10-3	-	TRBJ1-3	-	TGTGCCATCAGTGAGGGCGGTGGAAACACCATATATTTT	CAISEGGGNTIYF
TRBV11-2	-	TRBJ2-2	few	TGTGCCAGCAGCTCACGGAGGCTACCGGGCACCGGGGAGCTGTTTTTT	CASSSRRLPGTGELFF
TRBV27	-	TRBJ2-2	-	TGTGCCAGCAGTCTAACGCCACTCGCCGGGGAGCTGTTTTTT	CASSLTPLAGELFF
TRBV4-3	TRBD2	TRBJ2-7	few	TGCGCCAGCAGCCAAGAACTACTAGCGGAAACCTACGAGCAGTACTTC	CASSQELLAETYEQYF
TRBV2	-	TRBJ2-1	-	TGTGCCAGCAATCTCGCGAATGAGCAGTTCTTC	CASNLANEQFF
TRBV2	TRBD1	TRBJ1-2	-	TGTGCCAGCAGCTTAACAGGGGGAAACTATGGCTACACCTTC	CASSLTGGNYGYTF
TRBV7-9	-	TRBJ2-1	-	TGTTCCAACCCAAGACCGGGCAATGAGCAGTTCTTC	CSNPRPGNEQFF
TRBV2	-	TRBJ1-4	few	TGTGCCAGCAGCGAGAACAGGGATGAAAAACTGTTTTTT	CASSENRDEKLFF
TRBV11-2	-	TRBJ2-7	-	TGTGCCAGCAGCCCATCTCAGTCTTTGGTCTACGAGCAGTACTTC	CASSPSQSLVYEQYF
TRBV7-3	-	TRBJ2-5	-	TGTGCCAGCAGCTTCTTCCCGGACAGACAAGAGACCCAGTACTTC	CASSFFPDRQETQYF
TRBV19	-	TRBJ1-1	-	TGTGCCAGTATGTTGCTTTTGGGGGCCACTGAAGCTTTCTTT	CASMLLLGATEAFF
TRBV9	-	TRBJ1-2	-	TGTGCCAGCAGCGCCGCCTTGTTAGAACGCTACACCTTC	CASSAALLERYTF
TRBV4-2	-	TRBJ1-1	-	TGTGCCGGCAGCCAAGACCCTGCGGCGGGGGGGAACACTGAAGCTTTCTTT	CAGSQDPAAGGNTEAFF
TRBV7-9	TRBD1	TRBJ2-2	-	TGTGCCAGCAGCCTCCTTTTCGGACAGGGGATCACCGGGGAGCTGTTTTTT	CASSLLFGQGITGELFF
TRBV5-1	TRBD2	TRBJ2-5	-	TGCGCCAGCAGCTCAGGAGGGACTAGCGGGGGTATAGAGACCCAGTACTTC	CASSSGGTSGGIETQYF
TRBV19	-	TRBJ1-3	-	TGTGCCAGTAGTATCGGGAATGGAAACACCATATATTTT	CASSIGNGNTIYF
TRBV7-2	TRBD1	TRBJ1-4	-	TGTGCCAGCAGCGTAACAGGGGGCCGCTTTCAGATGTTTTTT	CASSVTGGRFQMFF
TRBV7-2	-	TRBJ1-2	-	TGTGCCAGCCATTTCGGGGGGGCGGTTCATGGCTACACCTTC	CASHFGGAVHGYTF
TRBV4-3	-	TRBJ1-6	few	TGCGCCAGCAGCCTCGAGACAGCGGGATATAATTCACCCCTCCACTTT	CASSLETAGYNSPLHF
TRBV30	-	TRBJ2-5	-	TGTGCCTGGAGTGGGTACGGGGTGGGTGAGACCCAGTACTTC	CAWSGYGVGETQYF
TRBV11-3	TRBD1	TRBJ2-2	-	TGTGCCAGCAGCCGCGACAGGGCATTTGGCGGGGAGCTGTTTTTT	CASSRDRAFGGELFF
TRBV5-8	-	TRBJ1-1	-	TGTGCCAGTACCCAGGGGTCGAACACTGAAGCTTTCTTT	CASTQGSNTEAFF
TRBV23-1	-	TRBJ2-3	once	TGCGCCAGCAGCCTAAAACTCGCAAGAATAATCCGGGGGTCTTCCGATACGCAGTATTTT	CASSLKLARIIRGSSDTQYF
TRBV27	TRBD1	TRBJ1-5	-	TGTGCCAGCAGTTCCGGGACAGGGCTTAATCAGCCCCAGCATTTT	CASSSGTGLNQPQHF
TRBV5-5	-	TRBJ1-5	-	TGTGCCAGCAGCCCCTTGAGCAATCAGCCCCAGCATTTT	CASSPLSNQPQHF
TRBV30	-	TRBJ2-5	-	TGTGCCTGGAGTGTAGTAGACAGCGACCAAGAGACCCAGTACTTC	CAWSVVDSDQETQYF
TRBV9	-	TRBJ2-1	-	TGTGCCAGCAGGGGGGCTGGCAATGAGCAGTTCTTC	CASRGAGNEQFF
TRBV19	-	TRBJ2-3	few	TGTGCCACCCATGACTCTTCAAGGACAGATACGCAGTATTTT	CATHDSSRTDTQYF
TRBV7-9	-	TRBJ1-1	-	TGTGCCAGCACCCCGCCGGGGAACACTGAAGCTTTCTTT	CASTPPGNTEAFF
TRBV7-2	TRBD2	TRBJ2-7	-	TGTGCCAGCAGCTCCCTTTTAGCGGGGGGCCCTCCCTACGAGCAGTACTTC	CASSSLLAGGPPYEQYF
TRBV5-8	-	TRBJ2-1	-	TGTGCCAGCAGCCTAGCCGGGTTCAGCTATGCGTACAATGAGCAGTTCTTC	CASSLAGFSYAYNEQFF
TRBV7-8	TRBD2	TRBJ2-7	-	TGTGCCAGCAGCTCAAATCCGGGACTAAGCTACGAGCAGTACTTC	CASSSNPGLSYEQYF
TRBV7-9	-	TRBJ2-5	few	TGTGCCAGCAGCCCAGTGGGGCACCAAGAGACCCAGTACTTC	CASSPVGHQETQYF